A single sample is the source of the 13 T cell receptor beta chains below, sequenced in a study of graft-versus-host responses after intestinal transplantation. Some clones are missing from TCRdb's copy, which holds only in-frame ones; the method was immunoSEQ multiplex PCR. The table shows fewer than 150,000 clones, with around nine tenths occurring only once. These receptors' antigens are unknown. The sample was unstimulated CD4+ T cells sorted from spleen or lymph node cells, taken before intestinal transplant. The receptors originated from a human donor who received an intestinal transplant.

This rearrangement joins TRBV5-6 to TRBJ1-1; D is ambiguous. Germline CDR1 reads SGHDT; CDR2 reads YYEEEE. This CDR3 is 12 amino acids long. V lost 5 bases, J lost 3 bases, and 8 bases lay in between. CDR3 amino acids: CASSIQHTEAFF. The CDR3 coding sequence is TGTGCCAGCAGTATCCAGCACACTGAAGCTTTCTTT.

The chain recombines TRBV11-3 with TRBJ2-6; 7 bases agree with TRBD1. The V and J ends lost 4 bases and 2 bases, in that order; junction bases with no gene match: 11. This CDR3 region has 18 residues. CDR1 is SGHNT and CDR2 is YENEEA in the germline V gene. In DNA, the CDR3 is TGTGCCAGCAGCTCGCGACAGGGAGACGGCACTGGGGCCAACGTCCTGACTTTC. Its protein is CASSSRQGDGTGANVLTF.

The chain couples TRBV5-1 to TRBJ2-7; D possibly corresponds to TRBD1 (5 bases). Germline assignment: CDR1 SGHRS and CDR2 YFSETQ. Trimming took off 0 bases at V and 3 bases at J, with 10 bases between the two ends. This CDR3 has 14 amino acids. The CDR3 nucleotides are TGCGCCAGCAGCTTGGGTGGGGCAGGCTACGAGCAGTACTTC. The encoded protein is CASSLGGAGYEQYF.

This chain connects TRBV12-5 to TRBJ1-1; the match to TRBD1 covers 9 bases. V lost 5 bases, J lost 1 base, and 5 bases stayed unmatched. The CDR3 has 15 amino acids. The germline CDR1 and CDR2 sequences are LGHNT and FRNRAP. For the CDR3, the DNA is TGTGCTAGTGGTGGACAGGGGCTGAGGAACACTGAAGCTTTCTTT. This encodes CASGGQGLRNTEAFF.

The chain uses TRBV12-5 and TRBJ2-5; the match to TRBD1 covers 7 bases. After removal of 6 bases from V and 1 base from J, the junction contained 14 bases not matched to a gene. The CDR3 runs to 17 residues. The germline V gene has CDR1 LGHNT and CDR2 FRNRAP. The CDR3 is CASGPHPDRASQETQYF. The CDR3 bases are TGTGCTAGTGGACCTCACCCCGACAGGGCGTCCCAAGAGACCCAGTACTTC.

J is TRBJ2-7 and V is TRBV2; a weak D match, TRBD1 (6 bases). This CDR3 is 14 amino acids long. The germline CDR1 and CDR2 sequences are SNHLY and FYNNEI. Trimming cost V 10 bases and J 0 bases, with 16 bases left between them. CDR3 amino acids: CATTSGTFSYEQYF. DNA for the CDR3: TGTGCCACTACTTCCGGGACATTCTCCTACGAGCAGTACTTC.

V gene TRBV6-1 combines with J gene TRBJ1-5, with TRBD1 matching 11 bases. V shed 4 bases, J shed 5 bases, and the junction held 4 bases outside the gene matches. Germline CDR1 MNHNS, CDR2 SASEGT. The CDR3 loop spans 15 amino acids. CDR3 sequence (DNA): TGTGCCAGCAGTGTGGGGACAGGGGGGCATCAGCCCCAGCATTTT. Amino acids: CASSVGTGGHQPQHF.

The CDR3 here is CASSLDINEQFF. The CDR3 coding sequence is TGTGCCAGCAGCTTAGACATCAATGAGCAGTTCTTC. The J gene is TRBJ2-1, the V gene TRBV7-2; D remains ambiguous. CDR3 length equals 12 residues. The V and J ends lost 1 base and 6 bases respectively, with 4 bases between them. Germline CDR1 SGHTA, CDR2 FQGNSA.

J is TRBJ2-7 and V is TRBV19; D might be TRBD1 (6 bases). Germline CDR1 is LNHDA and CDR2 is SQIVND (reference sequence). Deletions cut 10 bases from V and 2 bases from J, with 18 bases between. This CDR3 spans 14 amino acids. As DNA, the CDR3 is TGTGCCACATCAAGGGGGACAAGAGCCTACGAGCAGTACTTC. Translation gives CATSRGTRAYEQYF.

The chain employs TRBV5-4 and TRBJ2-3, with TRBD2 identical over 10 bases. From germline, CDR1 is SGHNT and CDR2 YYREEE (reference sequence). The V and J ends lost 4 bases and 4 bases, in that order; junction bases with no gene match: 18. This CDR3 comprises 19 residues. The chain's CDR3 is CASSPPPALAGGKADTQYF. The CDR3 nucleotides are TGTGCCAGCAGCCCCCCCCCTGCGTTAGCGGGGGGCAAGGCAGATACGCAGTATTTT. The variable domain in full, with the rest retrieved from reference TRBV5-4 and TRBJ2-3, is ETGVTQSPTHLIKTRGQQVTLRCSSQSGHNTVSWYQQALGQGPQFIFQYYREEENGRGNFPPRFSGLQFPNYSSELNVNALELDDSALYLCASSPPPALAGGKADTQYFGPGTRLTVL.

The chain has TRBV5-1 and TRBJ2-3, with TRBD2 identical over 12 bases. Germline trimming cut 6 bases from V and 2 bases from J; bases unmatched to any gene: 19. Germline V gene data show CDR1 as SGHRS and CDR2 as YFSETQ. The CDR3 spans 20 residues. CDR3 sequence reads: CASKTPGLAGGAPSTDTQYF. The CDR3 DNA is TGCGCCAGCAAAACCCCGGGACTAGCGGGCGGGGCTCCTTCCACAGATACGCAGTATTTT.

The CDR3 sequence: CASSRGGELFF. The CDR3 DNA is TGTGCCAGCAGTCGCGGAGGGGAGCTGTTTTTT. This rearrangement joins TRBV9 to TRBJ2-2; D is undetermined. CDR3 length: 11 residues. Germline-derived CDR1 and CDR2 are SGDLS and YYNGEE. V dropped 5 bases and J dropped 8 bases, with 7 bases sitting between them. The full variable domain, its missing parts supplied by reference TRBV9 and TRBJ2-2, is DSGVTQTPKHLITATGQRVTLRCSPRSGDLSVYWYQQSLDQGLQFLIQYYNGEERAKGNILERFSAQQFPDLHSELNLSSLELGDSALYFCASSRGGELFFGEGSRLTVL.

The chain links TRBV6-4 to TRBJ2-1; D is undetermined. Trimming left V 4 bases short and J 6 bases short, with 10 bases between. This CDR3 has 13 amino acids. The V gene's germline CDR1 is MRHNA and CDR2 SNTAGT. The CDR3 coding sequence is TGTGCCAGCAGTGGAAGGATTGGCAATGAGCAGTTCTTC. Its translation is CASSGRIGNEQFF.